This is a list of T cell receptor beta chains from one sample in a study of vaccination effects on CD4 cells after COVID-19. Their specific antigens are unknown. Assay used: immunoSEQ multiplex PCR; TCRdb lists only in-frame clones, some missing. The repertoire includes about 71,000 clones, around 76% of them detected once, and 4% sits in the top ten. Sample: CD4+ T cells from PBMCs cultured with HCoV-OC43 spike peptides, taken before COVID-19 vaccination. The receptor set was obtained from a human donor who received a COVID-19 vaccine. Both conserved end residues are part of each CDR3. Fields, in order: CDR3 protein, CDR3 DNA, V gene, D gene, clone size, J gene. The D gene is left open where the match is weak. The size of a clone is reported for some rows only, either as once, few or many, or as a class for expanded clones.

CDR3aa: CASSPSYTATNEKLFF; CDR3nt: TGTGCCAGCTCACCATCCTACACTGCAACTAATGAAAAACTGTTTTTT; v_gene: TRBV18; d_gene: .; abundance: few; j_gene: TRBJ1-4
CDR3aa: CASRPGTVNYGYTF; CDR3nt: TGTGCCAGCAGACCCGGGACGGTTAACTATGGCTACACCTTC; v_gene: TRBV28; d_gene: .; abundance: .; j_gene: TRBJ1-2
CDR3aa: CASSPKGVAATYNYGYTF; CDR3nt: TGTGCCAGCAGCCCAAAGGGGGTAGCGGCGACTTATAACTATGGCTACACCTTC; v_gene: TRBV7-3; d_gene: .; abundance: once; j_gene: TRBJ1-2
CDR3aa: CASSSSGGTLHF; CDR3nt: TGTGCCAGCAGTTCGTCCGGGGGTACCCTCCACTTT; v_gene: TRBV6-5; d_gene: .; abundance: .; j_gene: TRBJ1-6
CDR3aa: CASSSRAGDNYGYTF; CDR3nt: TGTGCCAGCAGCAGTCGTGCCGGGGATAACTATGGCTACACCTTC; v_gene: TRBV6-5; d_gene: .; abundance: few; j_gene: TRBJ1-2
CDR3aa: CASSRGLEETQYF; CDR3nt: TGTGCCAGTAGTAGGGGACTGGAAGAGACCCAGTACTTC; v_gene: TRBV19; d_gene: .; abundance: .; j_gene: TRBJ2-5
CDR3aa: CASSTRTGKETQYF; CDR3nt: TGCGCCAGCAGCACCAGGACAGGGAAAGAGACCCAGTACTTC; v_gene: TRBV5-1; d_gene: TRBD1; abundance: few; j_gene: TRBJ2-5
CDR3aa: CASSQYRTYGYTF; CDR3nt: TGTGCCAGCAGTCAATACCGGACCTATGGCTACACCTTC; v_gene: TRBV25-1; d_gene: .; abundance: few; j_gene: TRBJ1-2
CDR3aa: CASSPGTGWNTGELFF; CDR3nt: TGTGCCAGCTCACCAGGGACAGGGTGGAACACCGGGGAGCTGTTTTTT; v_gene: TRBV18; d_gene: TRBD1; abundance: few; j_gene: TRBJ2-2
CDR3aa: CASSLVQSSYGGYTF; CDR3nt: TGCGCCAGCAGCTTGGTACAGTCCTCCTATGGTGGCTACACCTTC; v_gene: TRBV5-1; d_gene: .; abundance: .; j_gene: TRBJ1-2
CDR3aa: CASSQEGFTGELFF; CDR3nt: TGTGCCAGCAGCCAAGAAGGGTTCACCGGGGAGCTGTTTTTT; v_gene: TRBV3-1/TRBV3-2; d_gene: .; abundance: .; j_gene: TRBJ2-2
CDR3aa: CAWTSLQGETQYF; CDR3nt: TGTGCCTGGACGTCTTTACAGGGGGAGACCCAGTACTTC; v_gene: TRBV30; d_gene: TRBD1; abundance: .; j_gene: TRBJ2-5
CDR3aa: CATSEAGRVDTQYF; CDR3nt: TGTGCCACCAGTGAAGCAGGGAGGGTGGATACGCAGTATTTT; v_gene: TRBV24-1; d_gene: TRBD2; abundance: once; j_gene: TRBJ2-3
CDR3aa: CASSVEGGQPTGELFF; CDR3nt: TGCGCCAGCAGCGTGGAGGGAGGTCAGCCCACCGGGGAGCTGTTTTTT; v_gene: TRBV5-1; d_gene: .; abundance: .; j_gene: TRBJ2-2
CDR3aa: CASTPGLQETQYF; CDR3nt: TGTGCCAGCACCCCGGGACTGCAAGAGACCCAGTACTTC; v_gene: TRBV6-5; d_gene: .; abundance: .; j_gene: TRBJ2-5
CDR3aa: CASSPQTGPRPLHF; CDR3nt: TGTGCCAGTAGTCCTCAGACAGGTCCAAGACCCCTCCACTTT; v_gene: TRBV19; d_gene: .; abundance: .; j_gene: TRBJ1-6
CDR3aa: CASSFLSGYGYTF; CDR3nt: TGTGCCAGCAGTTTTCTTTCGGGCTATGGCTACACCTTC; v_gene: TRBV12-3/TRBV12-4; d_gene: .; abundance: .; j_gene: TRBJ1-2
CDR3aa: CASSPVGPGDTQYF; CDR3nt: TGCGCCAGCAGTCCGGTGGGGCCGGGGGATACGCAGTATTTT; v_gene: TRBV5-1; d_gene: .; abundance: .; j_gene: TRBJ2-3
CDR3aa: CASSRVPDLTNYGYTF; CDR3nt: TGTGCCAGCAGCCGAGTGCCGGACCTGACTAACTATGGCTACACCTTC; v_gene: TRBV3-1/TRBV3-2; d_gene: .; abundance: once; j_gene: TRBJ1-2
CDR3aa: CASSTDKQGVSNQPQHF; CDR3nt: TGTGCCAGCAGTACCGATAAACAGGGAGTTAGCAATCAGCCCCAGCATTTT; v_gene: TRBV6-2/TRBV6-3; d_gene: .; abundance: .; j_gene: TRBJ1-5
CDR3aa: CASRPTTGGGLTVEKLFF; CDR3nt: TGTGCCAGCAGACCGACAACAGGTGGGGGGCTAACGGTGGAAAAACTGTTTTTT; v_gene: TRBV27; d_gene: .; abundance: .; j_gene: TRBJ1-4
CDR3aa: CASSQVTGTDTYNEQFF; CDR3nt: TGCGCCAGCAGCCAGGTAACCGGGACAGATACCTACAATGAGCAGTTCTTC; v_gene: TRBV4-3; d_gene: TRBD1; abundance: few; j_gene: TRBJ2-1
CDR3aa: CASGGGRNTEAFF; CDR3nt: TGTGCCAGTGGGGGGGGGAGGAACACTGAAGCTTTCTTT; v_gene: TRBV6-6; d_gene: .; abundance: .; j_gene: TRBJ1-1
CDR3aa: CASSRGSTDTQYF; CDR3nt: TGTGCCAGCAGCCGAGGGAGCACAGATACGCAGTATTTT; v_gene: TRBV7-8; d_gene: .; abundance: .; j_gene: TRBJ2-3
CDR3aa: CASSIEAGGGTEQFF; CDR3nt: TGTGCCAGTAGTATAGAGGCAGGGGGCGGGACTGAGCAGTTCTTC; v_gene: TRBV19; d_gene: TRBD1; abundance: .; j_gene: TRBJ2-1
CDR3aa: CASSPLEGAGYGYTF; CDR3nt: TGTGCCAGCTCACCACTCGAGGGGGCAGGGTATGGCTACACCTTC; v_gene: TRBV18; d_gene: TRBD1; abundance: few; j_gene: TRBJ1-2
CDR3aa: CASSYPGTWNEQFF; CDR3nt: TGTGCCAGCAGTTACCCAGGGACGTGGAATGAGCAGTTCTTC; v_gene: TRBV6-2/TRBV6-3; d_gene: .; abundance: few; j_gene: TRBJ2-1
CDR3aa: CATSGNRDRISGNTIYF; CDR3nt: TGTGCCACCAGTGGTAACCGGGACAGGATCTCTGGAAACACCATATATTTT; v_gene: TRBV24-1; d_gene: TRBD1; abundance: .; j_gene: TRBJ1-3
CDR3aa: CSASKETSYNEQFF; CDR3nt: TGCAGTGCTAGTAAGGAGACCTCCTACAATGAGCAGTTCTTC; v_gene: TRBV20-1; d_gene: .; abundance: .; j_gene: TRBJ2-1
CDR3aa: CASSLNRGQPQHF; CDR3nt: TGTGCCAGCAGCTTGAATCGAGGTCAGCCCCAGCATTTT; v_gene: TRBV5-4; d_gene: .; abundance: .; j_gene: TRBJ1-5
CDR3aa: CASSSQRDSGNTIYF; CDR3nt: TGTGCCAGCAGCAGCCAACGGGACTCTGGAAACACCATATATTTT; v_gene: TRBV6-6; d_gene: .; abundance: .; j_gene: TRBJ1-3
CDR3aa: CASSPGTINQPQHF; CDR3nt: TGTGCCAGCAGCCCCGGGACGATCAATCAGCCCCAGCATTTT; v_gene: TRBV6-5; d_gene: .; abundance: .; j_gene: TRBJ1-5
CDR3aa: CASSLSGGDGDTQYF; CDR3nt: TGTGCCAGCAGTCTTTCCGGGGGGGATGGAGATACGCAGTATTTT; v_gene: TRBV6-5; d_gene: TRBD2; abundance: .; j_gene: TRBJ2-3
CDR3aa: CASSVQEGLNEKLFF; CDR3nt: TGTGCCAGCAGCGTTCAGGAGGGGCTTAATGAAAAACTGTTTTTT; v_gene: TRBV9; d_gene: .; abundance: .; j_gene: TRBJ1-4
CDR3aa: CAIRRTVGDTEAFF; CDR3nt: TGTGCCATCAGACGGACAGTCGGGGACACTGAAGCTTTCTTT; v_gene: TRBV10-3; d_gene: .; abundance: .; j_gene: TRBJ1-1
CDR3aa: CASSQDRISEKLFF; CDR3nt: TGTGCCAGCAGCCAAGACAGGATTAGTGAAAAACTGTTTTTT; v_gene: TRBV7-8; d_gene: .; abundance: few; j_gene: TRBJ1-4
CDR3aa: CASSLGGQINQPQHF; CDR3nt: TGCGCCAGCAGCCTCGGGGGACAGATCAATCAGCCCCAGCATTTT; v_gene: TRBV5-1; d_gene: TRBD1; abundance: once; j_gene: TRBJ1-5
CDR3aa: CASSYNYGGSGQETQYF; CDR3nt: TGTGCCAGCAGTTACAATTACGGGGGGTCGGGCCAAGAGACCCAGTACTTC; v_gene: TRBV6-2/TRBV6-3; d_gene: TRBD2; abundance: .; j_gene: TRBJ2-5
CDR3aa: CASSQGGYAGELFF; CDR3nt: TGTGCCAGCAGCCAGGGGGGTTACGCCGGGGAGCTGTTTTTT; v_gene: TRBV3-1/TRBV3-2; d_gene: .; abundance: few; j_gene: TRBJ2-2
CDR3aa: CASSIQTGVGQPQHF; CDR3nt: TGTGCCAGTAGCATTCAGACAGGGGTAGGACAGCCCCAGCATTTT; v_gene: TRBV19; d_gene: TRBD1; abundance: .; j_gene: TRBJ1-5
CDR3aa: CATSRAPGAREKLFF; CDR3nt: TGTGCCACCAGCAGAGCGCCGGGGGCGAGGGAAAAACTGTTTTTT; v_gene: TRBV15; d_gene: .; abundance: .; j_gene: TRBJ1-4
CDR3aa: CASSLGQVTDTQYF; CDR3nt: TGCGCCAGCAGCTTAGGACAGGTCACAGATACGCAGTATTTT; v_gene: TRBV5-1; d_gene: TRBD1; abundance: .; j_gene: TRBJ2-3
CDR3aa: CASSPRGELFF; CDR3nt: TGTGCCAGCAGTCCCCGGGGGGAGCTGTTTTTT; v_gene: TRBV2; d_gene: .; abundance: .; j_gene: TRBJ2-2
CDR3aa: CASSQGSSYNEQFF; CDR3nt: TGTGCCAGCTCACAGGGGAGCTCCTACAATGAGCAGTTCTTC; v_gene: TRBV2; d_gene: TRBD1; abundance: .; j_gene: TRBJ2-1
CDR3aa: CAWSRQGDQPQHF; CDR3nt: TGTGCCTGGTCCAGACAGGGAGATCAGCCCCAGCATTTT; v_gene: TRBV30; d_gene: TRBD1; abundance: .; j_gene: TRBJ1-5
CDR3aa: CSVTTGNTGELFF; CDR3nt: TGCAGCGTTACGACGGGGAACACCGGGGAGCTGTTTTTT; v_gene: TRBV29-1; d_gene: .; abundance: .; j_gene: TRBJ2-2
CDR3aa: CASSPGVQETQYF; CDR3nt: TGCGCCAGCAGCCCCGGGGTCCAAGAGACCCAGTACTTC; v_gene: TRBV10-1; d_gene: .; abundance: .; j_gene: TRBJ2-5
CDR3aa: CASSQGSQPQHF; CDR3nt: TGTGCCAGCAGCCAGGGTTCCCAGCCCCAGCATTTT; v_gene: TRBV12-3/TRBV12-4; d_gene: .; abundance: .; j_gene: TRBJ1-5
CDR3aa: CASSPGSNQPQHF; CDR3nt: TGTGCCAGCTCACCGGGTAGCAATCAGCCCCAGCATTTT; v_gene: TRBV18; d_gene: .; abundance: .; j_gene: TRBJ1-5
CDR3aa: CASRQGVRRDIQYF; CDR3nt: TGTGCCAGCAGGCAGGGCGTTCGGCGGGACATTCAGTACTTC; v_gene: TRBV7-3; d_gene: .; abundance: .; j_gene: TRBJ2-4
CDR3aa: CASSYSSQGANSPLHF; CDR3nt: TGTGCCAGCAGTTACTCGTCACAGGGGGCTAATTCACCCCTCCACTTT; v_gene: TRBV6-5; d_gene: TRBD1; abundance: .; j_gene: TRBJ1-6
CDR3aa: CASSPPRLADTGELFF; CDR3nt: TGTGCCAGCTCACCACCGCGCCTAGCGGACACCGGGGAGCTGTTTTTT; v_gene: TRBV18; d_gene: TRBD2; abundance: .; j_gene: TRBJ2-2
CDR3aa: CASSQNMNTEAFF; CDR3nt: TGTGCCAGCAGCCAGAACATGAACACTGAAGCTTTCTTT; v_gene: TRBV7-3; d_gene: .; abundance: .; j_gene: TRBJ1-1
CDR3aa: CASSYSRGFTEAFF; CDR3nt: TGTGCCAGCAGTTATTCCAGGGGCTTCACTGAAGCTTTCTTT; v_gene: TRBV6-2/TRBV6-3; d_gene: .; abundance: .; j_gene: TRBJ1-1
CDR3aa: CASSQDWAKNIQYF; CDR3nt: TGTGCCAGCAGTCAGGATTGGGCCAAAAACATTCAGTACTTC; v_gene: TRBV7-2; d_gene: .; abundance: .; j_gene: TRBJ2-4
CDR3aa: CASSYSPGLAGVTGELFF; CDR3nt: TGCGCCAGCAGCTACTCACCGGGACTAGCGGGGGTCACCGGGGAGCTGTTTTTT; v_gene: TRBV5-1; d_gene: TRBD2; abundance: .; j_gene: TRBJ2-2
CDR3aa: CASSFLGGASTEAFF; CDR3nt: TGTGCCAGCAGCTTTCTAGGGGGGGCGTCCACTGAAGCTTTCTTT; v_gene: TRBV5-6; d_gene: .; abundance: .; j_gene: TRBJ1-1
CDR3aa: CASSRQAFQEKLFF; CDR3nt: TGTGCCAGCAGCAGACAGGCTTTTCAAGAAAAACTGTTTTTT; v_gene: TRBV7-2; d_gene: .; abundance: once; j_gene: TRBJ1-4
CDR3aa: CASSFSAPTDTQYF; CDR3nt: TGCGCCAGCAGCTTTTCCGCCCCCACAGATACGCAGTATTTT; v_gene: TRBV5-1; d_gene: .; abundance: .; j_gene: TRBJ2-3